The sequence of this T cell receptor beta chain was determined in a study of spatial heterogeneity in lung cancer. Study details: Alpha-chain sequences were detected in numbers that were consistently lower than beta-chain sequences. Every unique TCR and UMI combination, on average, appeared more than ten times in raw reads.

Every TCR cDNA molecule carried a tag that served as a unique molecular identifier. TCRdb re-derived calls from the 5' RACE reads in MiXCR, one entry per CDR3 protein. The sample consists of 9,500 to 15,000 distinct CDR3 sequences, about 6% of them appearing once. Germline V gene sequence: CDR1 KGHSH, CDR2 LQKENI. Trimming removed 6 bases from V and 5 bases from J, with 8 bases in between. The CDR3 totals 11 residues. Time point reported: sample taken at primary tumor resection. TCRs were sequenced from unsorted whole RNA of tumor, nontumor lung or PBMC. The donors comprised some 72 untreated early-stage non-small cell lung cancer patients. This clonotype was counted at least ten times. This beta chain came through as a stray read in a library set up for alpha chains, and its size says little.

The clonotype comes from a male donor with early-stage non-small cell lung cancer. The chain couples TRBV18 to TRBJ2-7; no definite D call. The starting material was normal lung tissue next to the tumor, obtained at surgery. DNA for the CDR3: TGTGCCAGCTCTCAGGACCACGAGCAGTACTTC. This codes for CASSQDHEQYF.